This entry concerns a single T cell receptor (beta chain). Its specificity is unknown. This sample includes further DNA sequences coding for the same CDR3. Focal radiation plus CTLA-4 blockade with ipilimumab was given to patients with chemo-refractory metastatic non-small-cell lung cancer. This sample was taken from a study of radiotherapy plus CTLA-4 blockade in lung cancer. Study-wide context: With about a third of patients having disease control, objective responses were seen in roughly 18%. Study-wide points: Blood TCR clones of tumor origin expanded after radiotherapy plus ipilimumab. Reports state that early shifts in blood T cell clones, with interferon-beta, best predicted response.

CDR1 and CDR2 (germline): SGHAT, FQNNGV. Trimming removed 0 bases from V and 5 bases from J; junction bases left unmatched: 9. This CDR3 contains 16 residues. The assay was immunoSEQ multiplex PCR, and TCRdb's table has in-frame clones only and misses some. The sample consists of some 50,000 clones, roughly 86% of them appearing once. This chain connects TRBV11-2 to TRBJ2-7, with TRBD2 identical over 8 bases. The specimen was peripheral blood, collected from a patient treated with radiotherapy plus ipilimumab. The TCR comes from a human donor with non-small cell lung cancer whose response to radiotherapy plus ipilimumab could not be evaluated. CDR3 sequence reads: CASSLDRGGNRNEQYF. The CDR3 bases are TGTGCCAGCAGCTTAGATCGGGGGGGAAACAGAAACGAGCAGTACTTC.